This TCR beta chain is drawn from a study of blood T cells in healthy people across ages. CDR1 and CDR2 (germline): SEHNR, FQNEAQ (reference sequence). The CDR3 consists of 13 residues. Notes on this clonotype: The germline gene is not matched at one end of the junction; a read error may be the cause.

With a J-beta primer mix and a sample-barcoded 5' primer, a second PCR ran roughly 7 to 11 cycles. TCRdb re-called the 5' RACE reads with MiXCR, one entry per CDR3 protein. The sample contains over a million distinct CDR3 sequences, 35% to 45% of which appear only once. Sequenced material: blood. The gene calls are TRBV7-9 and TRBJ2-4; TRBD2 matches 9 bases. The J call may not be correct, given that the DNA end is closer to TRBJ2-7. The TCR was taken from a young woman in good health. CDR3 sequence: CASSLGGRAEQYF. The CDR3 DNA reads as TGTGCCAGCAGTTTAGGCGGGAGGGCCGAGCAGTACTTC.